A selection of T cell receptor beta chains follows, all from one sample in a study of blood T cell repertoires in COVID-19. The assay was immunoSEQ multiplex PCR, and TCRdb's table has in-frame clones only and misses some. The repertoire holds some 250,000 clones, approximately 82% seen once, with roughly 8.8% in the top ten. Input material: peripheral blood. All receptors come from a man aged 40-49 years with active or convalescent COVID-19. Each CDR3 is given with its conserved first and last residue. Each record gives: CDR3 protein, CDR3 DNA, J gene, V gene, D gene, CDR3 length, clone size. A D gene is named only where the DNA matches it firmly. Clone sizes are given selectively: once, few, many, or a class where the clone is expanded.

cdr3_aa: CASSNSGTGVSEQYF
cdr3_nt: TGTGCCAGCAGTAACTCCGGGACAGGGGTCTCCGAGCAGTACTTC
j_call: TRBJ2-7
v_call: TRBV6-5
d_call: TRBD1
cdr3_length: 15
clone_size: -

cdr3_aa: CASSRGDNQPQHF
cdr3_nt: TGTGCCAGCTCACGGGGGGACAATCAGCCCCAGCATTTT
j_call: TRBJ1-5
v_call: TRBV12-3/TRBV12-4
d_call: -
cdr3_length: 13
clone_size: -

cdr3_aa: CASSLAREVNEQFF
cdr3_nt: TGTGCCAGCAGCTTAGCGCGGGAGGTCAATGAGCAGTTCTTC
j_call: TRBJ2-1
v_call: TRBV7-2
d_call: TRBD2
cdr3_length: 14
clone_size: -

cdr3_aa: CASSEMVIGGTGELFF
cdr3_nt: TGTGCCAGCAGTGAAATGGTAATCGGAGGCACCGGGGAGCTGTTTTTT
j_call: TRBJ2-2
v_call: TRBV2
d_call: -
cdr3_length: 16
clone_size: -

cdr3_aa: CASSSPDRALGYTF
cdr3_nt: TGTGCCAGCAGTTCGCCGGACAGAGCCTTAGGCTACACCTTC
j_call: TRBJ1-2
v_call: TRBV6-6
d_call: -
cdr3_length: 14
clone_size: -

cdr3_aa: CASNLLAGSQETQYF
cdr3_nt: TGTGCCAGCAATTTACTAGCGGGATCCCAAGAGACCCAGTACTTC
j_call: TRBJ2-5
v_call: TRBV7-2
d_call: TRBD2
cdr3_length: 15
clone_size: -

cdr3_aa: CASSEDRDTEAFF
cdr3_nt: TGTGCCAGCAGTGAAGACAGAGACACTGAAGCTTTCTTT
j_call: TRBJ1-1
v_call: TRBV2
d_call: -
cdr3_length: 13
clone_size: few

cdr3_aa: CASSPGQGNRSPLHF
cdr3_nt: TGCGCCAGCAGCCCGGGACAGGGGAATCGTTCACCCCTCCACTTT
j_call: TRBJ1-6
v_call: TRBV5-1
d_call: TRBD1
cdr3_length: 15
clone_size: -

cdr3_aa: CAWETSYEQYF
cdr3_nt: TGTGCCTGGGAAACTTCCTACGAGCAGTACTTC
j_call: TRBJ2-7
v_call: TRBV30
d_call: -
cdr3_length: 11
clone_size: -

cdr3_aa: CASSLYGRERPQHF
cdr3_nt: TGTGCCAGCAGTTTATACGGCCGGGAGCGGCCCCAGCATTTT
j_call: TRBJ1-5
v_call: TRBV27
d_call: -
cdr3_length: 14
clone_size: -

cdr3_aa: CARSPPGDLVYGYTF
cdr3_nt: TGTGCCAGAAGCCCGCCGGGGGATTTGGTCTATGGCTACACCTTC
j_call: TRBJ1-2
v_call: TRBV5-3
d_call: -
cdr3_length: 15
clone_size: once

cdr3_aa: CASRPDIGSSVLHF
cdr3_nt: TGCGCCAGCAGGCCAGACATCGGTTCTTCGGTCCTCCACTTT
j_call: TRBJ1-6
v_call: TRBV5-1
d_call: -
cdr3_length: 14
clone_size: -

cdr3_aa: CASGETGAAGTQYF
cdr3_nt: TGTGCCAGCGGCGAGACGGGCGCGGCGGGTACCCAGTACTTC
j_call: TRBJ2-5
v_call: TRBV3-1/TRBV3-2
d_call: -
cdr3_length: 14
clone_size: -

cdr3_aa: CASSIRGSGGDTGELFF
cdr3_nt: TGTGCCAGTAGTATAAGGGGCTCAGGGGGAGACACCGGGGAGCTGTTTTTT
j_call: TRBJ2-2
v_call: TRBV19
d_call: TRBD1
cdr3_length: 17
clone_size: -

cdr3_aa: CASSLGGTGELFF
cdr3_nt: TGTGCCAGCAGCTTGGGAGGGACCGGGGAGCTGTTTTTT
j_call: TRBJ2-2
v_call: TRBV5-6
d_call: -
cdr3_length: 13
clone_size: -

cdr3_aa: CATSRGVEQKKLFF
cdr3_nt: TGTGCCACCAGCCGGGGGGTGGAACAAAAAAAACTGTTTTTT
j_call: TRBJ1-4
v_call: TRBV15
d_call: -
cdr3_length: 14
clone_size: -

cdr3_aa: CASSWTSGPSYEQYF
cdr3_nt: TGTGCCAGCAGCTGGACTAGCGGGCCCTCCTACGAGCAGTACTTC
j_call: TRBJ2-7
v_call: TRBV5-8
d_call: TRBD2
cdr3_length: 15
clone_size: -

cdr3_aa: CASSSSTAGGFSEQYF
cdr3_nt: TGTGCCAGCAGTTCCTCGACAGCGGGAGGGTTCTCCGAGCAGTACTTC
j_call: TRBJ2-7
v_call: TRBV27
d_call: TRBD2
cdr3_length: 16
clone_size: -

cdr3_aa: CASGVGQGWEISNQPQHF
cdr3_nt: TGTGCTAGTGGTGTCGGACAGGGTTGGGAAATAAGCAATCAGCCCCAGCATTTT
j_call: TRBJ1-5
v_call: TRBV12-5
d_call: TRBD1
cdr3_length: 18
clone_size: -

cdr3_aa: CASSYKQGSTEAFF
cdr3_nt: TGTGCCAGCAGTTACAAACAGGGTAGCACTGAAGCTTTCTTT
j_call: TRBJ1-1
v_call: TRBV2
d_call: -
cdr3_length: 14
clone_size: -

cdr3_aa: CASSRTGSATEAFF
cdr3_nt: TGTGCCAGCAGCAGGACAGGGTCGGCCACTGAAGCTTTCTTT
j_call: TRBJ1-1
v_call: TRBV9
d_call: TRBD1
cdr3_length: 14
clone_size: -

cdr3_aa: CASSAGVQALF
cdr3_nt: TGTGCCAGCTCTGCTGGTGTGCAGGCCCTCTTC
j_call: TRBJ1-2
v_call: TRBV6-5
d_call: -
cdr3_length: 11
clone_size: -

cdr3_aa: CASSRGQGTFAGNTIYF
cdr3_nt: TGTGCCAGCAGCCGGGGACAGGGGACGTTCGCTGGAAACACCATATATTTT
j_call: TRBJ1-3
v_call: TRBV14
d_call: TRBD1
cdr3_length: 17
clone_size: -

cdr3_aa: CASSVGSPGYYEQYF
cdr3_nt: TGTGCCAGCAGCGTAGGAAGTCCAGGTTACTACGAGCAGTACTTC
j_call: TRBJ2-7
v_call: TRBV9
d_call: -
cdr3_length: 15
clone_size: -

cdr3_aa: CASSLNAGTSALNTGELFF
cdr3_nt: TGTGCCAGCAGCTTAAATGCGGGGACTAGCGCCTTGAACACCGGGGAGCTGTTTTTT
j_call: TRBJ2-2
v_call: TRBV7-6
d_call: TRBD2
cdr3_length: 19
clone_size: -

cdr3_aa: CASSMLGTAGANVLTF
cdr3_nt: TGTGCCAGTAGTATGCTGGGGACAGCTGGGGCCAACGTCCTGACTTTC
j_call: TRBJ2-6
v_call: TRBV19
d_call: TRBD1
cdr3_length: 16
clone_size: -

cdr3_aa: CAGDPQRPFSGANVLTF
cdr3_nt: TGTGCCGGGGACCCCCAGCGTCCCTTCTCTGGGGCCAACGTCCTGACTTTC
j_call: TRBJ2-6
v_call: TRBV30
d_call: -
cdr3_length: 17
clone_size: -

cdr3_aa: CATNQGEDTEAFF
cdr3_nt: TGTGCCACCAACCAAGGGGAGGACACTGAAGCTTTCTTT
j_call: TRBJ1-1
v_call: TRBV24-1
d_call: -
cdr3_length: 13
clone_size: -

cdr3_aa: CASSQAYYEQYF
cdr3_nt: TGTGCCAGCAGCCAAGCTTATTACGAGCAGTACTTC
j_call: TRBJ2-7
v_call: TRBV3-1/TRBV3-2
d_call: -
cdr3_length: 12
clone_size: -

cdr3_aa: CASSARGLNTEAFF
cdr3_nt: TGTGCCAGCAGCGCCAGGGGCTTGAACACTGAAGCTTTCTTT
j_call: TRBJ1-1
v_call: TRBV9
d_call: -
cdr3_length: 14
clone_size: -

cdr3_aa: CASSQGQGDKFF
cdr3_nt: TGTGCCAGCAGCCAAGGACAGGGGGATAAGTTCTTC
j_call: TRBJ2-1
v_call: TRBV4-2
d_call: TRBD1
cdr3_length: 12
clone_size: once

cdr3_aa: CATSSGLGNTEAFF
cdr3_nt: TGTGCCACCAGTTCGGGACTGGGAAACACTGAAGCTTTCTTT
j_call: TRBJ1-1
v_call: TRBV24-1
d_call: -
cdr3_length: 14
clone_size: few

cdr3_aa: CASSPRLGNNEQFF
cdr3_nt: TGTGCCAGCAGCCCCCGACTAGGGAACAATGAGCAGTTCTTC
j_call: TRBJ2-1
v_call: TRBV14
d_call: -
cdr3_length: 14
clone_size: -

cdr3_aa: CASSEARQFNQPQHF
cdr3_nt: TGTGCCAGCAGTGAAGCCCGACAGTTCAATCAGCCCCAGCATTTT
j_call: TRBJ1-5
v_call: TRBV6-1
d_call: -
cdr3_length: 15
clone_size: -

cdr3_aa: CASSHLQEKLFF
cdr3_nt: TGTGCCAGCAGCCATCTACAGGAGAAACTGTTTTTT
j_call: TRBJ1-4
v_call: TRBV3-1/TRBV3-2
d_call: -
cdr3_length: 12
clone_size: few

cdr3_aa: CASRPQGAETQYF
cdr3_nt: TGTGCCAGCAGGCCTCAGGGGGCGGAGACCCAGTACTTC
j_call: TRBJ2-5
v_call: TRBV12-3/TRBV12-4
d_call: TRBD1
cdr3_length: 13
clone_size: -

cdr3_aa: CASSQQRGDLGETQYF
cdr3_nt: TGCGCCAGCAGCCAGCAGCGGGGGGATCTGGGGGAGACCCAGTACTTC
j_call: TRBJ2-5
v_call: TRBV5-1
d_call: TRBD2
cdr3_length: 16
clone_size: -

cdr3_aa: CASSDRDRDLPQFF
cdr3_nt: TGTGCCAGCAGCGACCGGGACAGGGACTTACCGCAGTTCTTC
j_call: TRBJ2-1
v_call: TRBV9
d_call: TRBD1
cdr3_length: 14
clone_size: -

cdr3_aa: CASSLLTSTDTQYF
cdr3_nt: TGTGCCAGTAGTCTACTCACTAGCACAGATACGCAGTATTTT
j_call: TRBJ2-3
v_call: TRBV19
d_call: -
cdr3_length: 14
clone_size: once

cdr3_aa: CASSKVPVEGGNQPQHF
cdr3_nt: TGTGCCAGCAGCAAAGTTCCAGTCGAAGGGGGCAATCAGCCCCAGCATTTT
j_call: TRBJ1-5
v_call: TRBV21-1
d_call: -
cdr3_length: 17
clone_size: -

cdr3_aa: CASRRDRTNTEAFF
cdr3_nt: TGTGCCAGCAGGAGGGACAGAACAAACACTGAAGCTTTCTTT
j_call: TRBJ1-1
v_call: TRBV7-2
d_call: TRBD1
cdr3_length: 14
clone_size: -

cdr3_aa: CASRGSGSSWGTDTQYF
cdr3_nt: TGTGCCTCCCGGGGTAGCGGGAGTTCTTGGGGCACAGATACGCAGTATTTT
j_call: TRBJ2-3
v_call: TRBV30
d_call: TRBD2
cdr3_length: 17
clone_size: -

cdr3_aa: CASSGQGAGQPQHF
cdr3_nt: TGTGCCAGCAGTGGACAGGGGGCCGGTCAGCCCCAGCATTTT
j_call: TRBJ1-5
v_call: TRBV2
d_call: TRBD1
cdr3_length: 14
clone_size: -

cdr3_aa: CASSSPGGNNSPLHF
cdr3_nt: TGTGCCAGCAGCTCCCCAGGAGGGAATAATTCACCCCTCCACTTT
j_call: TRBJ1-6
v_call: TRBV7-2
d_call: -
cdr3_length: 15
clone_size: -

cdr3_aa: CASSPGDSFNEKLFF
cdr3_nt: TGTGCTAGCAGCCCCGGGGACAGCTTTAATGAAAAACTGTTTTTT
j_call: TRBJ1-4
v_call: TRBV7-7
d_call: TRBD1
cdr3_length: 15
clone_size: once